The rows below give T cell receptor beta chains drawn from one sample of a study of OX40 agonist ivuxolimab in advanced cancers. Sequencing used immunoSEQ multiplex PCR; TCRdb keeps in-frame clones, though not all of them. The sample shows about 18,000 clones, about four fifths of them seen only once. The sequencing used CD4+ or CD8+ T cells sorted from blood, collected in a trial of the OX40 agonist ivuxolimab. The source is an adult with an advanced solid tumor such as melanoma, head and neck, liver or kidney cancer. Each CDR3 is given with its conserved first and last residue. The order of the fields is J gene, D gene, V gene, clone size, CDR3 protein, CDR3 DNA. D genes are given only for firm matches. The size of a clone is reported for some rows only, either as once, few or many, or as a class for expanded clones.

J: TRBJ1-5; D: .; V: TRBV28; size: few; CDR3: CASKDSDSNQPQHF; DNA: TGTGCCAGCAAAGACTCGGATAGCAATCAGCCCCAGCATTTT
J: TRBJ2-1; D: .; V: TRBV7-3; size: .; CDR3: CASSPHPDNSPFF; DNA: TGTGCCAGCAGCCCGCACCCGGATAACAGTCCGTTCTTC
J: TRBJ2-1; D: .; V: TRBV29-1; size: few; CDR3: CSASSLGNEQFF; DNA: TGCAGCGCCAGCAGCCTCGGAAATGAGCAGTTCTTC
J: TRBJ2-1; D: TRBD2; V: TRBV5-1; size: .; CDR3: CASFASGLYNEQFF; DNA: TGCGCCAGCTTTGCTAGCGGACTCTACAATGAGCAGTTCTTC
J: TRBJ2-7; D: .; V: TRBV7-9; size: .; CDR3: CASSSPAGPPYEQYF; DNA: TGTGCCAGCAGCTCGCCTGCAGGGCCCCCCTACGAGCAGTACTTC
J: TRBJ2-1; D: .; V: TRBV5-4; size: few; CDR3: CASSLDWSVMFF; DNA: TGTGCCAGCAGCTTGGATTGGTCGGTTATGTTCTTC
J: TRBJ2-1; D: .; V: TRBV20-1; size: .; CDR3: CSAREWEQFF; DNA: TGCAGTGCTAGGGAGTGGGAGCAGTTCTTC
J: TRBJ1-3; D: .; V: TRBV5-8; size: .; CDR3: CASSLAKTTSGNTIYF; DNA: TGTGCCAGCAGCTTGGCCAAGACAACCTCTGGAAACACCATATATTTT
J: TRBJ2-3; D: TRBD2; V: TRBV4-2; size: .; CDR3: CASSQGLGDLAGSTDTQYF; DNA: TGTGCCAGCAGCCAAGGTCTGGGTGATCTAGCGGGGAGCACAGATACGCAGTATTTT
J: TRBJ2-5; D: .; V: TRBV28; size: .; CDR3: CASYPKTYLSFQETQYF; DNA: TGTGCCAGCTACCCCAAGACCTACTTATCGTTCCAAGAGACCCAGTACTTC
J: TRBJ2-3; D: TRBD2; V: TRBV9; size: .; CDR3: CASSVDSGRSTDTQYF; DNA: TGTGCCAGCAGCGTAGACAGCGGGAGGAGCACAGATACGCAGTATTTT
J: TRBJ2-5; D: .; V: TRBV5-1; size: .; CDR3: CASSLGAEQETQYF; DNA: TGCGCCAGCAGCTTGGGGGCAGAGCAAGAGACCCAGTACTTC
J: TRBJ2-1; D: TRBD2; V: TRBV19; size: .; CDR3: CASNMGGVYNEQFF; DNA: TGTGCCAGTAATATGGGGGGGGTATACAATGAGCAGTTCTTC
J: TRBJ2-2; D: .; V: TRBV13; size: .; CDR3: CASSSLAYTGELFF; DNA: TGTGCCAGCAGCTCCTTAGCGTACACCGGGGAGCTGTTTTTT
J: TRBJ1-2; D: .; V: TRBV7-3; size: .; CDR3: CASSLSRESDGYTF; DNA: TGTGCCAGCAGCTTATCCCGGGAAAGCGATGGCTACACCTTC